This T cell receptor beta chain originates from a study of graft-versus-host responses after intestinal transplantation. Study details: Each recipient received anti-thymocyte globulin induction, then tacrolimus and steroids for 2 to 4 years.

TCRdb's table, derived via immunoSEQ multiplex PCR, lists solely in-frame clones and lacks some. The profile shows about 120,000 clones, 80% to 95% of them singletons. Points from the study as a whole: Allografts carried high graft-versus-host to host-versus-graft clonal ratios in patients having graft-donor T cell macrochimerism. Researchers found GvH clones in recipient marrow, and some showed up first in ileum or blood.

On this clone: Its antigen is as yet unknown.

This CDR3 comprises 15 residues. The V end was cut by 3 bases, the J end by 1 base, with 11 bases between. From germline, CDR1 is MDHEN and CDR2 SYDVKM. The sample was unstimulated CD4+ T cells sorted from spleen or lymph node cells, taken before intestinal transplant. This receptor was taken from a human donor who received an intestinal transplant. The chain joins TRBV28 to TRBJ2-3, with D hard to call. In DNA, the CDR3 is TGTGCCAGCAGTTTGGTTCGGGCGGGCACAGATACGCAGTATTTT. Its translation: CASSLVRAGTDTQYF.